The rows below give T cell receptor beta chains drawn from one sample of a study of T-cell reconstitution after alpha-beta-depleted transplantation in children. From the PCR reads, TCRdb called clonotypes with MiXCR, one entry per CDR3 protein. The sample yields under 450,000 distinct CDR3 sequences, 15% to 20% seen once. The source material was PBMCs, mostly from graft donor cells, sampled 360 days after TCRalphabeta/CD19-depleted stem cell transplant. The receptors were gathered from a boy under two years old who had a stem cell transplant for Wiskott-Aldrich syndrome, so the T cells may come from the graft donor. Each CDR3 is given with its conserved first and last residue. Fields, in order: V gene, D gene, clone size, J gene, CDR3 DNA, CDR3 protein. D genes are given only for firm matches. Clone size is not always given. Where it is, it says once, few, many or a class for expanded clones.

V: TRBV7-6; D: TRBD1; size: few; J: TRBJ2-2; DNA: TGTGCCAGCAGCTTAGTTACCGGGACAGGGCCCACCGGGGAGCTGTTTTTT; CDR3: CASSLVTGTGPTGELFF
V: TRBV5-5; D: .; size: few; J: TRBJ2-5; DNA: TGTGCCAGCAGCTTGGGGGTGAAGAGCTACCAAGAGACCCAGTACTTC; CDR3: CASSLGVKSYQETQYF
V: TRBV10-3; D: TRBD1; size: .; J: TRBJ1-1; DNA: TGTGCCATCGGGACAGTCCTCTACACTGAAGCTTTCTTT; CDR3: CAIGTVLYTEAFF
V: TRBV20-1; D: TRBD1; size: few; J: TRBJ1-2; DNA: TGCAGTGCTAGTCCCAGGACAGGTCCCAACTATGGCTACACCTTC; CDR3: CSASPRTGPNYGYTF
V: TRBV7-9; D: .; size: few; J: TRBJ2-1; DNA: TGTGCCAGCAGCTCCCCTGGAGGCGGGTTTTACAATGAGCAGTTCTTC; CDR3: CASSSPGGGFYNEQFF
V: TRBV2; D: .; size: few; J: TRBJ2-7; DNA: TGTGCCAGCACTCCAGGCCGGGACACTGCCTACGAGCAGTACTTC; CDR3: CASTPGRDTAYEQYF
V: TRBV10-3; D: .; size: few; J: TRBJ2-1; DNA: TGTGCCATCAGTGTCCAGGGTTCGAATGAGCAGTTCTTC; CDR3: CAISVQGSNEQFF
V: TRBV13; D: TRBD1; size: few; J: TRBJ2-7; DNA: TGTGCCAGCAGCGAAGGGACAGCGTCCTACGAGCAGTACTTC; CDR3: CASSEGTASYEQYF
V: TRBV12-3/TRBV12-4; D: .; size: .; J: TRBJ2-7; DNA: TGTGCCAGCACCTATGGGGCAGGGCAGTACGAGCAGTACTTC; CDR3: CASTYGAGQYEQYF
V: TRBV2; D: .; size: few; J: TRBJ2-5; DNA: TGTGCCAGCAGTGAAATAACTAGCTTTCCGAAAGGGACCCAGTACTTC; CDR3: CASSEITSFPKGTQYF
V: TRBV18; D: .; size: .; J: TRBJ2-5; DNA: TGTGCCAGCTCACCAGTAGGAGAGACCCAGTACTTC; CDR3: CASSPVGETQYF
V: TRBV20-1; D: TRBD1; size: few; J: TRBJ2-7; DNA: TGCAGTGCTGAAGACCATGTGGGACAGGGTCTGCTGGACGAGCAGTACTTC; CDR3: CSAEDHVGQGLLDEQYF
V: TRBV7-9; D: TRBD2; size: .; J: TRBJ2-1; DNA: TGTGCCAGCAGCCTTGTGAGGACTAGCTTAGATGAGCAGTTCTTC; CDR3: CASSLVRTSLDEQFF
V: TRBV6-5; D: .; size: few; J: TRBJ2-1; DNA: TGTGCCAGCAGTTACTCTGGTCTAGCCGTCGAGCAGTTCTTC; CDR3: CASSYSGLAVEQFF
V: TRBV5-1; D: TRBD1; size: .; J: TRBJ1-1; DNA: TGCGCCAGCAGCTTGGTACCGACAGGGGTTGAAGCTTTCTTT; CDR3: CASSLVPTGVEAFF
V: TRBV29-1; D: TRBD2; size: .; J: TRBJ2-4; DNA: TGCAGCGTTATGGGGAGGGCAGCCAAAAACATTCAGTACTTC; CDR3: CSVMGRAAKNIQYF
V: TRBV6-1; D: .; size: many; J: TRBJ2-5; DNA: TGTGCCAGCAGTGTAATAGCGGCGTACCAAGAGACCCAGTACTTC; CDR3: CASSVIAAYQETQYF
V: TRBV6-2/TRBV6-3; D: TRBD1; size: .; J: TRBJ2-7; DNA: TGTGCCAGCAGTTACGGTGGGACAGGGAGCTACGAGCAGTACTTC; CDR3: CASSYGGTGSYEQYF
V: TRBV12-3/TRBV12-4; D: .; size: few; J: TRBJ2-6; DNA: TGTGCCAGCAGTTTAGGGAAGATGCGCTCTGGGGCCAACGTCCTGACTTTC; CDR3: CASSLGKMRSGANVLTF
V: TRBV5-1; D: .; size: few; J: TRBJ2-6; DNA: TGCGCCAGCAGCTTGGCGCGGAAATCCCCTGGGGCCAACGTCCTGACTTTC; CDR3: CASSLARKSPGANVLTF
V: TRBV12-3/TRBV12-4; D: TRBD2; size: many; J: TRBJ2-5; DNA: TGTGCCAGCAGTTATGGATCTTTGACGGGAGGGACCCAGTACTTC; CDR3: CASSYGSLTGGTQYF
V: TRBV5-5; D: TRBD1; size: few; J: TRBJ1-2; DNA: TGTGCCAGCAGCTCCCGGACAGGGAAGGGCTACTATGGCTACACCTTC; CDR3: CASSSRTGKGYYGYTF
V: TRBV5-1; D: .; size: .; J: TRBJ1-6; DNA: TGCGCCAGCAGCAGCCGGGACAAGAGGAATTCACCCCTCCACTTT; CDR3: CASSSRDKRNSPLHF
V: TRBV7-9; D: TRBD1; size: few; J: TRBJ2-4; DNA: TGTGCCAGCAGCACGGACAGGGAGGCCAAAAACATTCAGTACTTC; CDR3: CASSTDREAKNIQYF
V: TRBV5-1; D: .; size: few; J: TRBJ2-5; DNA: TGCGCCAGCAGCCACGGGAAAGAGACCCAGTACTTC; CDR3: CASSHGKETQYF
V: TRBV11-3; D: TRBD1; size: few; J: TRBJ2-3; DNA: TGTGCCAGCAGCTTAGGCCCCGGGGACAGCAGCACAGATACGCAGTATTTT; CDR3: CASSLGPGDSSTDTQYF
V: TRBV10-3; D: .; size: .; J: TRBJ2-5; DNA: TGTGCCATCAGTGAGTCCCCCGGGACTCAAGAAGAGACCCAGTACTTC; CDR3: CAISESPGTQEETQYF
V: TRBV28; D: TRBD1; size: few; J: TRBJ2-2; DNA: TGTGCCAGCAGCAAACCCAGGGACAGGGGGCGAAGGTACACCGGGGAGCTGTTTTTT; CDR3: CASSKPRDRGRRYTGELFF
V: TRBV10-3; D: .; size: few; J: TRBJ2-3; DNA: TGTGCCATCAAGGACTCGTTCCGAGCCGCAGATACGCAGTATTTT; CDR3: CAIKDSFRAADTQYF
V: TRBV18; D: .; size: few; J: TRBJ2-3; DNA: TGTGCCAGCTCACCCCAGACAGGTTCAGATACGCAGTATTTT; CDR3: CASSPQTGSDTQYF
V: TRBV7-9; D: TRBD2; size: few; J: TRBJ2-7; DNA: TGTGCCAGCAGCCCCACGACTAGCGGGAGGGCCTACGAGCAGTACTTC; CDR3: CASSPTTSGRAYEQYF
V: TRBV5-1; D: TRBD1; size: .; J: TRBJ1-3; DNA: TGCGCCAGCAGCCTAGGACAGGGTGGAAACACCATATATTTT; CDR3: CASSLGQGGNTIYF
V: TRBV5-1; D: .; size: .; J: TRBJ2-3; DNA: TGCGCCAGCAGCTTCTTCGGGAGAGGGGGCGATACGCAGTATTTT; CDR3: CASSFFGRGGDTQYF
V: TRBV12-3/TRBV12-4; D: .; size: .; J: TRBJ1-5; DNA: TGTGCCAGCAGTTTAGATCAGCCCCAGCATTTT; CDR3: CASSLDQPQHF
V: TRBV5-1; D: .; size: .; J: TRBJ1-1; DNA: TGCGCCAGCAAACACGGGGAAGCTTTCTTT; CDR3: CASKHGEAFF
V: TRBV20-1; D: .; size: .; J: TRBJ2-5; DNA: TGCAGTGCTAGTACGATGCGGGTCCTAAGGCGAGAGACCCAGTACTTC; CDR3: CSASTMRVLRRETQYF
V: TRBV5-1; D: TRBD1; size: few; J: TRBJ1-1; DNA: TGCGCCAGCAGCCCGGACAGGTCCGCTGAAGCTTTCTTT; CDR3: CASSPDRSAEAFF
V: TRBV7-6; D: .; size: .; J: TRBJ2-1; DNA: TGTGCCAGCAGCTTAGTGGTAAATGAGCAGTTCTTC; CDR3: CASSLVVNEQFF
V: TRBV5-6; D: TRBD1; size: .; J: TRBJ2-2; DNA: TGTGCCAGCAGCTCCTTAACAGGGGCCGGGGAGCTGTTTTTT; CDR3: CASSSLTGAGELFF
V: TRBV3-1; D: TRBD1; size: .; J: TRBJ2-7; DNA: TGTGCCAGCAGAGCTAGGGGGCTCCCCTCCTACGAGCAGTACTTC; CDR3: CASRARGLPSYEQYF
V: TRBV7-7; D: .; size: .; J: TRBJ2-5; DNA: TGTGCCAGCAGCTCTACGCACAAGGAAGAGACCCAGTACTTC; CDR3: CASSSTHKEETQYF
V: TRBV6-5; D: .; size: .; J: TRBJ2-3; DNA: TGTGCCAGCAGTTACAGGGTTAGCACAGATACGCAGTATTTT; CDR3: CASSYRVSTDTQYF
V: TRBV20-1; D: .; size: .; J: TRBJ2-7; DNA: TGCAGTGCTAGAACCCAGTCTTACGAGCAGTACTTC; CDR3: CSARTQSYEQYF
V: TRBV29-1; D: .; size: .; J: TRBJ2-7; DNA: TGCAGCGTTGTTTCAGGGGCCCCCTACGAGCAGTACTTC; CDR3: CSVVSGAPYEQYF
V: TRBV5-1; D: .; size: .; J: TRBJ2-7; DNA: TGCGCCAGCAGCTTGAGGTCGGGGGCCTCCTACGAGCAGTACTTC; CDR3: CASSLRSGASYEQYF
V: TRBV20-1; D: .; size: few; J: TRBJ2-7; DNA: TGCAGTGCTAGCCTTTTAGACTTACTAGCAGGAACCTACGAGCAGTACTTC; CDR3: CSASLLDLLAGTYEQYF
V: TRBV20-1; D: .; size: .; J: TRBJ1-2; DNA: TGCAGTGCTAGGACCGCGTACAATGCTGGCTACACCTTC; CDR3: CSARTAYNAGYTF
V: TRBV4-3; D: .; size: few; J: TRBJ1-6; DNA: TGCGCCAGCAGCCAAGTGGATTCACCCCTCCACTTT; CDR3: CASSQVDSPLHF
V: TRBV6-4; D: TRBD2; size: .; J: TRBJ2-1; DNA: TGTGCCAGCAGTGACTCTGGGACTAGCTTTTACAATGAGCAGCTCTTC; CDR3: CASSDSGTSFYNEQLF
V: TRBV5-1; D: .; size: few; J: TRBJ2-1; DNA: TGCGCCAGCAGCAAACGAACCGGGGTCTACAATGAGCAGTTCTTC; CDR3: CASSKRTGVYNEQFF
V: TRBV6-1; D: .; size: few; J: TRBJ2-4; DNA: TGTGCCACCAGCGGTGCTGCCAAAAACATTCAGTACTTC; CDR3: CATSGAAKNIQYF
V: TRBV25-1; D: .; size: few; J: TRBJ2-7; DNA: TGTGCCAGCAGTGGCCGGGACCTGGGGACCTACGAGCAGTACTTC; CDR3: CASSGRDLGTYEQYF